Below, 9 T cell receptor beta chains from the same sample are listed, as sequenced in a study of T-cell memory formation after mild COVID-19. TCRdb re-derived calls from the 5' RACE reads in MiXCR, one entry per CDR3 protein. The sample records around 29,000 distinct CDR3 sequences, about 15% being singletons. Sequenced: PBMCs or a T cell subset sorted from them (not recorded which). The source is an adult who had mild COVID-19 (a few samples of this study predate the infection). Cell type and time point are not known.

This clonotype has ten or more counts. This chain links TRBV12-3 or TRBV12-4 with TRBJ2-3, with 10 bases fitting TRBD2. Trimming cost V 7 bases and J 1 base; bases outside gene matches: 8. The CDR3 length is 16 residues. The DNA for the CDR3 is TGTGCCAGCACCATAGCGGGAGGCGTAGGCACAGATACGCAGTATTTT. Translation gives CASTIAGGVGTDTQYF.

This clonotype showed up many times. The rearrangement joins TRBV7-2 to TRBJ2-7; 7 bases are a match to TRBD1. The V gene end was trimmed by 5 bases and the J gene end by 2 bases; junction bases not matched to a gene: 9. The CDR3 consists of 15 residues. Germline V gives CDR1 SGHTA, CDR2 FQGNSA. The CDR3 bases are TGTGCCAGCAGCCCCTCCGGGACAGAGACCTACGAGCAGTACTTC. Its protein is CASSPSGTETYEQYF.

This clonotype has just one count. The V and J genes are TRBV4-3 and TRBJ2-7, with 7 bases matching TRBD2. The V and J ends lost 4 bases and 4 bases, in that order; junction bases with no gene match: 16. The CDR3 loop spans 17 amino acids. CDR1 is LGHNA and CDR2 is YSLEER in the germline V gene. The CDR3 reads CASSLGVGEGRSYEQYF. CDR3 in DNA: TGCGCCAGCAGCCTTGGCGTGGGGGAGGGCCGGTCATACGAGCAGTACTTC.

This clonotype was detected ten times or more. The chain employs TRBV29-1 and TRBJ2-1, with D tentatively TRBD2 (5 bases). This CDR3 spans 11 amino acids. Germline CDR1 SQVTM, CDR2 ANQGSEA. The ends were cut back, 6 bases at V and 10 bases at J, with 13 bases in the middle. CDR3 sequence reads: CSVSSGPEQFF. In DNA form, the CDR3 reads TGCAGCGTCTCCAGCGGCCCCGAGCAGTTCTTC.

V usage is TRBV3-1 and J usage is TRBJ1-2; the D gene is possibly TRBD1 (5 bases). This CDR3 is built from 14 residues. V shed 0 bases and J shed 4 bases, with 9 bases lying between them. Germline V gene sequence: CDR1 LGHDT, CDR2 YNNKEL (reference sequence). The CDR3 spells CASSQDLRAYGYTF. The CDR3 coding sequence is TGTGCCAGCAGCCAAGACCTCAGGGCCTATGGCTACACCTTC.

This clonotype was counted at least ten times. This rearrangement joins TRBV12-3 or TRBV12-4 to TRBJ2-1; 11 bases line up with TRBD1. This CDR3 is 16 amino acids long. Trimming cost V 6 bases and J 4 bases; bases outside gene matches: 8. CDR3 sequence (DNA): TGTGCCAGCAGCCCCGGGACAGGGGGTTGGTACAATGAGCAGTTCTTC. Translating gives CASSPGTGGWYNEQFF.

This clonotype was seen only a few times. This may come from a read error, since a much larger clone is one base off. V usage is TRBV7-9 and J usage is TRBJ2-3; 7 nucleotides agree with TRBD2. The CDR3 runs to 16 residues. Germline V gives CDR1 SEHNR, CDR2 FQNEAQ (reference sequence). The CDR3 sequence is CASSRAVGGSTDTRYF. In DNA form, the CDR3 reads TGTGCCAGCAGCCGTGCGGTGGGGGGGTCAACAGATACGCGGTATTTT.

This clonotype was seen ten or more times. The chain's CDR3 is CASSGGTNTGELFF. The CDR3 bases are TGTGCCAGCAGTGGTGGCACGAACACCGGGGAGCTGTTTTTT. The gene calls are TRBV2 and TRBJ2-2; D gene ambiguous. The V and J ends lost 4 bases and 0 bases respectively, with 6 bases between them. The germline CDR1 and CDR2 sequences are SNHLY and FYNNEI. The CDR3 is 14 amino acids.

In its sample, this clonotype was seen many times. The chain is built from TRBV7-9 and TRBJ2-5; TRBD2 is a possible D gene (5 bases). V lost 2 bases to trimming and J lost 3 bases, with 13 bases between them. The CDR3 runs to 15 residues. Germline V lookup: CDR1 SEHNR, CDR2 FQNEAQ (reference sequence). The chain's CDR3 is CASSLNGLKEETQYF. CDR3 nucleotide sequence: TGTGCCAGCAGCTTAAATGGACTCAAGGAAGAGACCCAGTACTTC. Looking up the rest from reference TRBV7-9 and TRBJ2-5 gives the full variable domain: DTGVSQNPRHKITKRGQNVTFRCDPISEHNRLYWYRQTLGQGPEFLTYFQNEAQLEKSRLLSDRFSAERPKGSFSTLEIQRTEQGDSAMYLCASSLNGLKEETQYFGPGTRLLVL.